This T cell receptor beta chain was documented in a study of blood T cell repertoires in COVID-19. The CDR3 totals 15 residues. CDR1 MDHEN and CDR2 SYDVKM come from the germline V gene. Trimming at V came to 2 bases and at J to 2 bases, leaving 5 bases not matched to a gene. Assignment of participants to cohorts was predicated upon participant-reported clinical history. Recovered status applied to Cohort 3 donors who had two consecutive negative PCRs. It also applied to those with clearance or with symptom resolution. Produced via immunoSEQ multiplex PCR; TCRdb's table is partial and in-frame only. The repertoire consists of some 300,000 clones, with roughly 90% occurring once and the leading ten covering more than 9%.

The V and J genes are TRBV28 and TRBJ1-1, with 7 bases aligning to TRBD1. The origin of this receptor is a woman in her twenties or thirties who had recovered from COVID-19. Specimen: PBMCs or T cells enriched from blood (not recorded which). CDR3 in DNA: TGTGCCAGCAGTTTAAGGGGGCCCCTTAACACTGAAGCTTTCTTT. The encoded protein is CASSLRGPLNTEAFF.